This record covers a single T cell receptor (beta chain). The data originate from a study of blood T cell repertoires in COVID-19. Study details: Samples taken during acute and convalescent COVID-19 were collected in the United States, Italy and Spain. The analysed material was cDNA or gDNA that came from T cells, B-cell-depleted T cells, or PBMCs.

In the study's own analysis: The assay estimated nucleated cells by amplifying reference gene primers. The method was immunoSEQ multiplex PCR; TCRdb's version includes in-frame clones alone and lacks a portion of them. From that table come the V and J calls and clone size; the DNA was used to work out D and trimming. Here the sample spans 200,000 to 250,000 clones, roughly 80% being singletons. V lost 3 bases and J lost 4, with 12 bases in between. Germline V lookup: CDR1 KGHSH, CDR2 LQKENI. The CDR3 has 14 residues. Sample: peripheral blood. This sequence joins TRBV18 and TRBJ1-1; weak D call: TRBD1 (6 bases). The sequence was collected from a woman between 65 and 79 years old with acute or convalescent COVID-19. CDR3 region: CASSPDQQGTEAFF. The CDR3 DNA sequence: TGTGCCAGCTCACCGGACCAACAGGGCACTGAAGCTTTCTTT.